This TCR delta chain was sequenced during a study of gamma-delta T cells after stem cell transplantation. TCRdb re-called the RT-PCR reads using CATT. The sample contains under 2,000 delta-chain clones, 3.5% to 5% of which appear only once. To note about this clone: A far larger clone lies a single base away; this is likely a read error. This sample includes further DNA sequences coding for the same CDR3.

Germline-derived CDR1 and CDR2 are GEAIGNYY and EKD. The CDR3 has 17 residues. V gave up 7 bases and J gave up 2 bases; unmatched junction bases: 15. This clonotype originated in a human donor. It is not recorded whose cells these are; they may come from a transplant donor. Material for sequencing was gamma-delta T cells. J is TRDJ1 and V is TRDV2, with 10 bases lining up with TRDD3. The CDR3 DNA follows: TGTGCCTGCGTGCCCCTTCTCAACTGGGGGATTACCGATAAACTCATCTTT. Its translation is CACVPLLNWGITDKLIF.